This T cell receptor (beta chain) was captured by sequencing in a study of cytomegalovirus exposure and HLA in healthy donors. General study points: When a later analysis was performed, an Asian-associated ancestry cluster reportedly had fewer N-insertions than the approximately 690-donor mean.

A remark on this clone: No antigen is known for it.

This PCR relied on a set of 60 Vbeta primers and 13 Jbeta primers. Some clones are missing from TCRdb's copy, which holds only in-frame ones; the method was immunoSEQ multiplex PCR. The sample includes over 150,000 clones, about four fifths of them seen just once. CDR1 and CDR2 (germline): SNHLY, FYNNEI. This CDR3 has 15 amino acids. V dropped 5 bases and J dropped 0; count of bases not matched to a gene: 2. Material: PBMCs. The chain recombines TRBV2 with TRBJ1-5; 9 bases align to TRBD1. This TCR was sampled from a male donor in good health and CMV-seropositive. This CDR3 is CASSPTGGSNQPQHF. Written as DNA, the CDR3 is TGTGCCAGCAGTCCGACAGGGGGTAGCAATCAGCCCCAGCATTTT.